This T cell receptor (beta chain) was sequenced during a study of low-dose radiotherapy and immunotherapy resistance in tumors. About the research overall: It was every two weeks, one day before radiation and immunotherapy, that intravenous cyclophosphamide 200 mg/m2 was given. Patients received 300 mg of oral aspirin each day across four cycles, commencing on cycle 1 day 1.

The time point here: before trial treatment. As their treatment, donors received nivolumab, ipilimumab, aspirin, low-dose cyclophosphamide and low-dose radiotherapy. cDNA synthesis used a TRAV/TRBV-specific primer set for both chains. TCRs were put through around 20 PCR cycles of amplification with Phusion. A constant-region primer and the V-primer adapter served as the primer pair. The mRNA which had been isolated was amplified by in vitro transcription. TCRdb analysed the reads with MiXCR anew, one entry per CDR3 protein. The top ten clones hold around 0.98% of a sample with tens of thousands of distinct CDR3 sequences, 9% to 9.5% of them seen once. V lost 0 bases and J lost 2, with 15 bases in between. The length of the CDR3 is 17 residues. CDR1 and CDR2 (germline): LGHNA, YNFKEQ. At least ten counts were recorded for this clonotype.

The receptor was isolated from a male donor with prostate cancer. The sample was PBMCs, taken before treatment. This rearrangement joins TRBV4-2 to TRBJ2-3; TRBD2 might be the D (6 bases). CDR3 nucleotide sequence: TGTGCCAGCAGCCAAGAAACCGGACTACCGAACACAGATACGCAGTATTTT. It specifies CASSQETGLPNTDTQYF.